This TCR beta chain was profiled in a study of blood T cell repertoires in COVID-19. Per the germline V gene, CDR1 is SGHRS and CDR2 is YFSETQ. There are 21 residues in the CDR3. Losses at the gene ends were 1 base for V and 0 bases for J; bases not matched to a gene: 12. In the authors' methods: Amplification from reference gene primers served as the basis for estimated nucleated cell counts. The repertoire was sequenced with immunoSEQ multiplex PCR; TCRdb's copy has only in-frame clones and lacks some. V, J and clone size were drawn from that table, and D and trimming were deduced from the DNA. Found here are 150,000 to 200,000 clones, over 80% of them singletons; the top ten hold approximately 6.2%.

The V call is TRBV5-1, the J call TRBJ2-3, with TRBD2 identical over 15 bases. This receptor was obtained from a middle-aged woman with acute or convalescent COVID-19. Sample: peripheral blood. The CDR3 coding sequence is TGCGCCAGCAGCTTGTTCGGACTAGCGGGGGGGACACTACTTAGCACAGATACGCAGTATTTT. This encodes CASSLFGLAGGTLLSTDTQYF.